Listed here are 2 T cell receptor beta chains from one sample, sequenced in a study of cytomegalovirus exposure and HLA in healthy donors. The PCR made use of 60 Vbeta and 13 Jbeta primers. Clones were sequenced by immunoSEQ multiplex PCR, and TCRdb holds only the in-frame ones, with some missing. There are under 250,000 clones in the sample; roughly 78% occur only once, and approximately 0.47% lies in the top ten. Sequences were obtained from PBMCs. Receptor source: a boy younger than 18 in good health and CMV-seronegative.

This clone has only a few counts. The same CDR3 is also encoded by other DNA sequences in this sample. The CDR3 nucleotides are TGTGCCTGGAGTGTCGGACAGCCGAACACTGAAGCTTTCTTT. It specifies CAWSVGQPNTEAFF. The chain recombines TRBV30 with TRBJ1-1; the D gene is possibly TRBD1 (6 bases). This CDR3 region has 14 residues. The V and J ends lost 0 bases and 1 base respectively, with 9 bases between them. The germline CDR1 and CDR2 sequences are GTSNPN and SVGIG (reference sequence). The full variable domain, rest sourced from reference TRBV30 and TRBJ1-1, is SQTIHQWPATLVQPVGSPLSLECTVEGTSNPNLYWYRQAAGRGLQLLFYSVGIGQISSEVPQNLSASRPQDRQFILSSKKLLLSDSGFYLCAWSVGQPNTEAFFGQGTRLTVV.

The chain joins TRBV2 to TRBJ2-2, with D perhaps matching TRBD2 (5 bases). V shed 4 bases and J shed 2 bases, with 11 bases lying between them. Germline CDR1 is SNHLY and CDR2 is FYNNEI. This CDR3 comprises 15 residues. The CDR3 region has the DNA TGTGCCAGCAGTGCTAGCCTCCGAAACACCGGGGAGCTGTTTTTT. It translates to CASSASLRNTGELFF.